The text below deals with one T cell receptor (beta chain). The antigen is not known. CD4+ T cells from unexposed donors were obtained before the COVID-19 pandemic (2011-2018). The cells were cultured for around ten days before CD4+ T cells were isolated. These data are taken from a study of CD4 T cells in relation to SARS-CoV-2 and coronaviruses. Assay: immunoSEQ multiplex PCR; the TCRdb copy retains only in-frame clones and omits some. The repertoire holds tens of thousands of clones, with around 75% as singletons. CDR3 size: 15 residues. Trimming removed 5 bases from V and 1 base from J, with 14 bases in between. From germline, CDR1 is SGHTA and CDR2 FQGTGA.

The chain has TRBV7-3 and TRBJ1-1, with D hard to call. This receptor was obtained from a human donor in good health. Sequencing used CD4+ T cells from PBMCs, cultured in vitro. The DNA for the CDR3 is TGTGCCAGCAGCCTCCTGCCGGCAGAGAACACTGAAGCTTTCTTT. Protein: CASSLLPAENTEAFF.